This T cell receptor (beta chain) was captured in a study of cytomegalovirus exposure and HLA in healthy donors. Trimming stripped 1 base from V and 7 bases from J, with 11 bases between. The germline gives CDR1 SGHVS, CDR2 FQNEAQ. The CDR3 is made up of 15 amino acids. PCR involved 60 Vbeta and 13 Jbeta primers. The method was immunoSEQ multiplex PCR; TCRdb's version includes in-frame clones alone and lacks a portion of them. The sample has approximately 190,000 clones, almost 70% seen once. The genes are TRBV7-8 and TRBJ1-6, with D perhaps TRBD1 (6 bases). Sequencing was performed on PBMCs. The TCR comes from a man in his forties in good health and CMV-seropositive. The CDR3 DNA reads TGTGCCAGCAGCTTAGTAGGACAGAGGAATTCACCCCTCCACTTT. Translating gives CASSLVGQRNSPLHF.